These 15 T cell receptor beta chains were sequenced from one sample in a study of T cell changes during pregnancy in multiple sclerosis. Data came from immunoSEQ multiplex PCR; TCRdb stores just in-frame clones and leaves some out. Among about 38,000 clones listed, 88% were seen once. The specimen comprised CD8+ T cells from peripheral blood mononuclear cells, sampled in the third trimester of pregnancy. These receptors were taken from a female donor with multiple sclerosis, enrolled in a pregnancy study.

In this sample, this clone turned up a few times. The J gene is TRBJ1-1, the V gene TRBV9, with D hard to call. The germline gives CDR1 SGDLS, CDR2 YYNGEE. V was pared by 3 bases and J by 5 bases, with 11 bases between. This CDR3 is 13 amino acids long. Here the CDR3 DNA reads TGTGCCAGCAGCGGTCCGGGAGGTACTGAAGCTTTCTTT. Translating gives CASSGPGGTEAFF.

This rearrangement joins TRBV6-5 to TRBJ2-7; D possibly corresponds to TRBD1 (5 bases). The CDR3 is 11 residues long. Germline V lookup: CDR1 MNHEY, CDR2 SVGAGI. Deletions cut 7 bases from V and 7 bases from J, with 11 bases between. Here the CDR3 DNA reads TGTGCCAGCAATTGGGGCCGGGAGCAGTACTTC. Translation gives CASNWGREQYF.

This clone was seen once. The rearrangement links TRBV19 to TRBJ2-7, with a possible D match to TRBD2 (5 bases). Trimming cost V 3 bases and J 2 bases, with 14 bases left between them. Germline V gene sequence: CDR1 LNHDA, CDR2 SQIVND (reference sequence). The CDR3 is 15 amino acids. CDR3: CASSIREDGTYEQYF. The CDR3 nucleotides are TGTGCCAGTAGTATCCGGGAAGACGGGACCTACGAGCAGTACTTC. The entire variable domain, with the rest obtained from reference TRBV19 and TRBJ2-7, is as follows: DGGITQSPKYLFRKEGQNVTLSCEQNLNHDAMYWYRQDPGQGLRLIYYSQIVNDFQKGDIAEGYSVSREKKESFPLTVTSAQKNPTAFYLCASSIREDGTYEQYFGPGTRLTVT.

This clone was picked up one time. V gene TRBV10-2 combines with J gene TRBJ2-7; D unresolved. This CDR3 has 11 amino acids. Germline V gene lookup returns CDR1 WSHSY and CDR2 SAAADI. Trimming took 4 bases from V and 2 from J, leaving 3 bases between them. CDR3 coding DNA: TGCGCCAGCAGTGGGCCCTACGAGCAGTACTTC. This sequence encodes CASSGPYEQYF.

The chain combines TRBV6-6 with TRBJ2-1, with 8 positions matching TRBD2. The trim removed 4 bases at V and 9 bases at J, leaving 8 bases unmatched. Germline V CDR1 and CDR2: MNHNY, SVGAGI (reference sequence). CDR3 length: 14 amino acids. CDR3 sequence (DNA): TGTGCCAGCAGTTCCCCGGCGGGGGGAATTGAGCAGTTCTTC. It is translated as CASSSPAGGIEQFF.

The CDR3 DNA is TGTGCCAGTAGGGATTGGACGGGGATGAACACTGAAGCTTTCTTT. It encodes CASRDWTGMNTEAFF. This sequence joins TRBV19 and TRBJ1-1; D not resolved. This CDR3 contains 15 residues. V was shortened by 6 bases and J by 0 bases, with 14 bases between the two germline ends. CDR1 LNHDA and CDR2 SQIVND come from the germline V gene (reference sequence).

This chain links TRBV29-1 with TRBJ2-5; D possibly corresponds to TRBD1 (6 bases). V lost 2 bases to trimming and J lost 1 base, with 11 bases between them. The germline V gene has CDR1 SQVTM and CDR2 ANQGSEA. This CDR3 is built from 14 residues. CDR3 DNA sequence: TGCAGCGTTGAAAGTCAGGACAGCCAAGAGACCCAGTACTTC. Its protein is CSVESQDSQETQYF.

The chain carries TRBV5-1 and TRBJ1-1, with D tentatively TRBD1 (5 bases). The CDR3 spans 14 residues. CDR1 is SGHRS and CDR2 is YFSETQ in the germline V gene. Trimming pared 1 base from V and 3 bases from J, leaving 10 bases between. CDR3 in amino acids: CASSLSRGHTEAFF. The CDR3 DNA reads TGCGCCAGCAGCTTGTCAAGGGGCCACACTGAAGCTTTCTTT.

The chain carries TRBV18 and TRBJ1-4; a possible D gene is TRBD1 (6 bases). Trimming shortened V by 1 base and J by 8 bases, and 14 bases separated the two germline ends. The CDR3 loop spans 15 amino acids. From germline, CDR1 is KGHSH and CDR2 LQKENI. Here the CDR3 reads CASSPQAGGDEKLFF. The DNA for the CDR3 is TGTGCCAGCTCACCACAGGCGGGGGGCGACGAAAAACTGTTTTTT. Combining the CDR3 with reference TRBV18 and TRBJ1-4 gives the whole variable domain NAGVMQNPRHLVRRRGQEARLRCSPMKGHSHVYWYRQLPEEGLKFMVYLQKENIIDESGMPKERFSAEFPKEGPSILRIQQVVRGDSAAYFCASSPQAGGDEKLFFGSGTQLSVL.

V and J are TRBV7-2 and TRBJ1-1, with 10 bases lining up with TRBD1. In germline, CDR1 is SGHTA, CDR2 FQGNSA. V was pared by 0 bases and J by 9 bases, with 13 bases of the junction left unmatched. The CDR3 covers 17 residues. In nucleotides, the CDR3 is TGTGCCAGCAGCTTAGCTACTACCCTTCCGGGACAGGGGAAAGCTTTCTTT. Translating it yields CASSLATTLPGQGKAFF.

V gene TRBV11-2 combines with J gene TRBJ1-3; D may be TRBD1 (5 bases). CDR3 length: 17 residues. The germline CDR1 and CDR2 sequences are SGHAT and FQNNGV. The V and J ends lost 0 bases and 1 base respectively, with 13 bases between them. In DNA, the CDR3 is TGTGCCAGCAGCTTAGATCCGGGCAGGGTTTCTGGAAACACCATATATTTT. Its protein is CASSLDPGRVSGNTIYF.

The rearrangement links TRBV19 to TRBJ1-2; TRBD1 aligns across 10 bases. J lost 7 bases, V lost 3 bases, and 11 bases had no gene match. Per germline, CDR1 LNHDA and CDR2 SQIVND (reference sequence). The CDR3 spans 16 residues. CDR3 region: CASSMGPGTGDVGYTF. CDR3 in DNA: TGTGCCAGTAGTATGGGTCCCGGGACAGGGGATGTTGGCTACACCTTC.

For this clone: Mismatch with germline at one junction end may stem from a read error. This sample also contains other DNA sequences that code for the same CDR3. CDR3 protein: CASSVGGRPYEQYF. The CDR3 coding sequence is TGCGCCAGCAGCGTAGGGGGCAGGCCCTACGAGCAGTACTTC. The rearrangement joins TRBV9 to TRBJ2-7; 7 positions agree with TRBD1. CDR1 is SGDLS, CDR2 YYNGEE, per germline. CDR3 length equals 14 residues.

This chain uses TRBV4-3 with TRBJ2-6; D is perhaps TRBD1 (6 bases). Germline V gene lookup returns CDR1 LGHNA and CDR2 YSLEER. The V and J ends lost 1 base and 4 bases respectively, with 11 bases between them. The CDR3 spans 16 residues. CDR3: CASSQVEGTGANVLTF. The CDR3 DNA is TGCGCCAGCAGCCAAGTAGAGGGGACAGGGGCCAACGTCCTGACTTTC.

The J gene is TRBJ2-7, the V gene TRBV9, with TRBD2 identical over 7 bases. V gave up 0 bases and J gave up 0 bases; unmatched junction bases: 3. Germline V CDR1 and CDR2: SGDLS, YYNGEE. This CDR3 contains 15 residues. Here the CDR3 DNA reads TGTGCCAGCAGCGTAGGTCTAGCGGACTCCTACGAGCAGTACTTC. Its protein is CASSVGLADSYEQYF.